This T cell receptor beta chain was retrieved from a study of T cell responses to AZD1222 COVID-19 vaccine. CDR3 length: 13 amino acids. The germline gives CDR1 MNHEY, CDR2 SMNVEV (reference sequence). Trimming cost V 6 bases and J 1 base; bases outside gene matches: 2. Profiling relied on immunoSEQ multiplex PCR, and the TCRdb table lists in-frame clones only, not all of them. The sample lists more than 90,000 clones, around 87% seen once, with roughly 10% in the top ten. This sample comprised peripheral blood, obtained 28 days after the second AZD1222 dose. This sequence joins TRBV27 and TRBJ1-1, with 7 bases that match TRBD1. The origin of this receptor is an adult who received the AZD1222 COVID-19 vaccine. The CDR3 sequence: CASSWDRNTEAFF. The CDR3 nucleotides are TGTGCCAGCAGCTGGGACAGGAACACTGAAGCTTTCTTT.